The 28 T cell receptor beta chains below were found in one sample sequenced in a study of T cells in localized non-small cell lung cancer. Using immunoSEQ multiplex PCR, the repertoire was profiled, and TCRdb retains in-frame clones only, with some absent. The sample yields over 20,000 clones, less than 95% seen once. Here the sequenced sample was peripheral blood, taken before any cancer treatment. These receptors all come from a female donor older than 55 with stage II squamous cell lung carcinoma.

The CDR3 coding sequence is TGCGCCAGCAGCTGGAGGCCGGGCGGCCTCGGCGAGCAGTACTTC. Residues: CASSWRPGGLGEQYF. The V call is TRBV5-1, the J call TRBJ2-7, with D tentatively TRBD2 (5 bases). V lost 3 bases and J 6 bases, leaving 19 bases between the germline ends. The CDR3 spans 15 residues. CDR1 and CDR2 (germline): SGHRS, YFSETQ.

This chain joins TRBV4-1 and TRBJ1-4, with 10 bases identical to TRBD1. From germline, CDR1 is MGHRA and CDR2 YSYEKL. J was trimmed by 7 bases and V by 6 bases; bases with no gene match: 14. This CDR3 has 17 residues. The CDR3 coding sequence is TGCGCCAGCAGTTTCGTCCCGACAGGGGGCAAAGGTGAAAAACTGTTTTTT. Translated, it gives CASSFVPTGGKGEKLFF.

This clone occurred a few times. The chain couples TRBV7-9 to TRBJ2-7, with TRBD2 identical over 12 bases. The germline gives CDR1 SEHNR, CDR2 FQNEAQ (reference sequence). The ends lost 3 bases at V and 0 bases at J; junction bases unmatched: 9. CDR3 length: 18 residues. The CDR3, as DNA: TGTGCCAGCAGCTTTTGGCCGGGACTAGCGGGTTCCTCCTACGAGCAGTACTTC. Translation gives CASSFWPGLAGSSYEQYF.

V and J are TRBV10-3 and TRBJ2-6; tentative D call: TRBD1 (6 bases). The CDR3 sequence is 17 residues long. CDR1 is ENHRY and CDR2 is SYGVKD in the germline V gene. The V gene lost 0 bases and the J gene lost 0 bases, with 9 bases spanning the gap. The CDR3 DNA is TGTGCCATCAGTGAGTCGGACAGCGGCTCTGGGGCCAACGTCCTGACTTTC. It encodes CAISESDSGSGANVLTF.

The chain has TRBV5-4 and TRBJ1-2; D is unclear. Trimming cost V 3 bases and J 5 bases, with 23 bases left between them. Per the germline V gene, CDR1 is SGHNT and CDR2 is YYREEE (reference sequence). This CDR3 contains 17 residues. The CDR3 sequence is CASSSLYPGRQRYGYTF. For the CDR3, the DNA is TGTGCCAGCAGCTCGCTTTATCCGGGCCGCCAGCGTTATGGCTACACCTTC.

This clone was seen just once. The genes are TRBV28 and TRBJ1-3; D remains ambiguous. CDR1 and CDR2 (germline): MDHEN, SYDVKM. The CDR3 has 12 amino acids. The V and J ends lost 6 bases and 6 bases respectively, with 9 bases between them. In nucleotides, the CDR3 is TGTGCCAGCAGCCGCATAATAAACACCATATATTTT. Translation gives CASSRIINTIYF.

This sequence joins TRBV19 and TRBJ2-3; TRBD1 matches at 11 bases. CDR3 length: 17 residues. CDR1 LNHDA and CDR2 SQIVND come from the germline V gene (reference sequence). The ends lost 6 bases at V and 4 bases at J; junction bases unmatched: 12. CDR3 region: CASRSRDRGISADTQYF. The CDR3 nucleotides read TGTGCCAGTAGATCCCGGGACAGGGGGATTTCAGCAGATACGCAGTATTTT. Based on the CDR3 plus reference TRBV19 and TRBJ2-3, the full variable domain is DGGITQSPKYLFRKEGQNVTLSCEQNLNHDAMYWYRQDPGQGLRLIYYSQIVNDFQKGDIAEGYSVSREKKESFPLTVTSAQKNPTAFYLCASRSRDRGISADTQYFGPGTRLTVL.

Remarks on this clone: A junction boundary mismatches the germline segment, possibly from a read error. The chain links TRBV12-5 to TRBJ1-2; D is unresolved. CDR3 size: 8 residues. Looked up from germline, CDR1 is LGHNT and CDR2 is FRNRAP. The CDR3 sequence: CASGRTYF. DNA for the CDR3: TGTGCTAGTGGTCGGACTTACTTC.

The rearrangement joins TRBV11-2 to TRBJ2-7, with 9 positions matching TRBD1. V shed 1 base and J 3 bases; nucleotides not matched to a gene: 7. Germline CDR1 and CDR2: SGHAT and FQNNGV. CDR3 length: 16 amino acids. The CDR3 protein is CASSLVGDRAFYEQYF. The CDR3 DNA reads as TGTGCCAGCAGCTTAGTGGGGGACAGGGCCTTCTACGAGCAGTACTTC. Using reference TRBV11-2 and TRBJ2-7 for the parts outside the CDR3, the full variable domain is EAGVAQSPRYKIIEKRQSVAFWCNPISGHATLYWYQQILGQGPKLLIQFQNNGVVDDSQLPKDRFSAERLKGVDSTLKIQPAKLEDSAVYLCASSLVGDRAFYEQYFGPGTRLTVT.

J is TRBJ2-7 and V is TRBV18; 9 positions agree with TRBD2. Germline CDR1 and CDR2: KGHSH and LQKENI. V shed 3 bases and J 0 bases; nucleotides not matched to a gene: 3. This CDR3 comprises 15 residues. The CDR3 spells CASSPLAGDSYEQYF. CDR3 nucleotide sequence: TGTGCCAGCTCACCCTTAGCGGGGGACTCCTACGAGCAGTACTTC.

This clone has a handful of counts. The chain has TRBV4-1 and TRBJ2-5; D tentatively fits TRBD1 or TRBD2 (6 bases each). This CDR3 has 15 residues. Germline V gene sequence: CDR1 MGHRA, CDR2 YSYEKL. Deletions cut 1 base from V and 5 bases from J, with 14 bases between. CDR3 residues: CASSQASGGGETQYF. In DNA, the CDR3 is TGCGCCAGCAGCCAAGCTTCCGGGGGCGGGGAGACCCAGTACTTC.

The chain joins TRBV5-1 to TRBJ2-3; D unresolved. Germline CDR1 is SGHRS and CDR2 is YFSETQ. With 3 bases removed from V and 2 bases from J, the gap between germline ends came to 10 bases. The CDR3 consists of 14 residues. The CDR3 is CASSSERNTDTQYF. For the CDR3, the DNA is TGCGCCAGCAGCTCGGAGCGTAACACAGATACGCAGTATTTT. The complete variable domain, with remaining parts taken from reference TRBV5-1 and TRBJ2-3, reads KAGVTQTPRYLIKTRGQQVTLSCSPISGHRSVSWYQQTPGQGLQFLFEYFSETQRNKGNFPGRFSGRQFSNSRSEMNVSTLELGDSALYLCASSSERNTDTQYFGPGTRLTVL.

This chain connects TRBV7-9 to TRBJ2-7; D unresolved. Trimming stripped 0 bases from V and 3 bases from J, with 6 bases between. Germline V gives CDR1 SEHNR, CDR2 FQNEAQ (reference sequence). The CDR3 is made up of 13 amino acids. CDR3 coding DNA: TGTGCCAGCAGCTTAGCGACCGACTACGAGCAGTACTTC. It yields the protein CASSLATDYEQYF. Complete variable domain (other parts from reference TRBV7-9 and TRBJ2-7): DTGVSQNPRHKITKRGQNVTFRCDPISEHNRLYWYRQTLGQGPEFLTYFQNEAQLEKSRLLSDRFSAERPKGSFSTLEIQRTEQGDSAMYLCASSLATDYEQYFGPGTRLTVT.

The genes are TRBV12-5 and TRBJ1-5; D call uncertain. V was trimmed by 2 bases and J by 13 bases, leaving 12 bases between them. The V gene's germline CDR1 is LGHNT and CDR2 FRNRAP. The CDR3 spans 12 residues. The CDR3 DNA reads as TGTGCTAGTGGTTTGACGGACGGCCGGCAGCATTTT. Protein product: CASGLTDGRQHF.

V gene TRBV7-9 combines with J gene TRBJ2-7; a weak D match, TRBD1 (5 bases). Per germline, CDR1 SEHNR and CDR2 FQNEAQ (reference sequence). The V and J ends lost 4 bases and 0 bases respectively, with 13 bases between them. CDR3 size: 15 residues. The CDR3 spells CASSSTGLSSYEQYF. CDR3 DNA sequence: TGTGCCAGCAGCTCAACAGGTTTAAGCTCCTACGAGCAGTACTTC.

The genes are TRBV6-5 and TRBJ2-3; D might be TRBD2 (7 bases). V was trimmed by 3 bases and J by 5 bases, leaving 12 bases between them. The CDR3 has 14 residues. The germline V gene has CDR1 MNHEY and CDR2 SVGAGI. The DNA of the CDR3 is TGTGCCAGCAGTTATTTGGGGGGGCAAGATACGCAGTATTTT. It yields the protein CASSYLGGQDTQYF.

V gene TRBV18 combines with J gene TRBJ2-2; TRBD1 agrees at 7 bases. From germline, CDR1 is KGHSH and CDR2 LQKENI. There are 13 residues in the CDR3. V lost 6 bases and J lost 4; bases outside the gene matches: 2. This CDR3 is CASSRGITGELFF. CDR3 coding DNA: TGTGCCAGCTCCAGGGGGATCACCGGGGAGCTGTTTTTT.

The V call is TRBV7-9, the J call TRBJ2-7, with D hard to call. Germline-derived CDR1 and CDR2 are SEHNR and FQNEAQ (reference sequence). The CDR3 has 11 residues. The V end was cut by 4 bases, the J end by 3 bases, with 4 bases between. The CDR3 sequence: CASSSYYEQYF. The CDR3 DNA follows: TGTGCCAGCAGCTCGTACTACGAGCAGTACTTC.

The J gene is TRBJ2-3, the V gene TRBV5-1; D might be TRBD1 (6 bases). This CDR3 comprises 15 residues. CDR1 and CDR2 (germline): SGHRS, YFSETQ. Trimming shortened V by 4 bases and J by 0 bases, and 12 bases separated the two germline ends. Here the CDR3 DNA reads TGCGCCAGCAGCCCGCGACAGGCTAGCACAGATACGCAGTATTTT. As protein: CASSPRQASTDTQYF.

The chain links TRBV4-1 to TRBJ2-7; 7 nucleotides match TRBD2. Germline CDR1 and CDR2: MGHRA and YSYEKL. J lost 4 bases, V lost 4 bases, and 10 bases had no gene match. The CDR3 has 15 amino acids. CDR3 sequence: CASSLVFLAVYEQYF. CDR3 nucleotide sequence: TGCGCCAGCAGCCTGGTATTCCTAGCGGTTTACGAGCAGTACTTC.

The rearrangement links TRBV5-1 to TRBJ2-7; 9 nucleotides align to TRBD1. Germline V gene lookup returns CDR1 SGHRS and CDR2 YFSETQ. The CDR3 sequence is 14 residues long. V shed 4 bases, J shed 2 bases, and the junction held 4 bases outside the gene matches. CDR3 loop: CASSPDRGAYEQYF. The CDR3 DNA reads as TGCGCCAGCAGCCCGGACAGGGGAGCCTACGAGCAGTACTTC. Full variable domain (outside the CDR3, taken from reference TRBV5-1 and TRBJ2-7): KAGVTQTPRYLIKTRGQQVTLSCSPISGHRSVSWYQQTPGQGLQFLFEYFSETQRNKGNFPGRFSGRQFSNSRSEMNVSTLELGDSALYLCASSPDRGAYEQYFGPGTRLTVT.

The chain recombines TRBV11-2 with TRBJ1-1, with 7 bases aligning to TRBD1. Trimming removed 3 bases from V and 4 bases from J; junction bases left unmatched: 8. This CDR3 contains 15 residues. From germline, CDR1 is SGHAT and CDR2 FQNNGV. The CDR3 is CASSFQGGRGTEAFF. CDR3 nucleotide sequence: TGTGCCAGCAGCTTCCAAGGGGGCAGGGGCACTGAAGCTTTCTTT. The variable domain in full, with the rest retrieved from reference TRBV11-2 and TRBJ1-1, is EAGVAQSPRYKIIEKRQSVAFWCNPISGHATLYWYQQILGQGPKLLIQFQNNGVVDDSQLPKDRFSAERLKGVDSTLKIQPAKLEDSAVYLCASSFQGGRGTEAFFGQGTRLTVV.

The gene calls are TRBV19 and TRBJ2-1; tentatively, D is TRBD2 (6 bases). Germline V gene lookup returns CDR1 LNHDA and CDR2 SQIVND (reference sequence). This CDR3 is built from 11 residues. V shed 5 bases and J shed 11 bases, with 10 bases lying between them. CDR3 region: CASSAGLQQFF. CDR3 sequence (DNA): TGTGCCAGTAGTGCGGGACTCCAGCAGTTCTTC.

CDR3 sequence (DNA): TGTGCCAGCAGCAAGGAGACAGGGGGCCTCTATGGCTACACCTTC. Translating gives CASSKETGGLYGYTF. V and J are TRBV6-5 and TRBJ1-2; the match to TRBD1 covers 10 bases. The ends lost 6 bases at V and 4 bases at J; junction bases unmatched: 8. The CDR3 loop spans 15 amino acids. Germline V gives CDR1 MNHEY, CDR2 SVGAGI.

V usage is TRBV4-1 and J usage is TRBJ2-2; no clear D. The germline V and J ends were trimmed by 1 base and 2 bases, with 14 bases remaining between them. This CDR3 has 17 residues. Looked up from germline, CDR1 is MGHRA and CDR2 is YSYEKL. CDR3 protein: CASSQGPSIFNTGELFF. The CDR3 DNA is TGCGCCAGCAGCCAAGGACCCAGCATCTTTAACACCGGGGAGCTGTTTTTT.

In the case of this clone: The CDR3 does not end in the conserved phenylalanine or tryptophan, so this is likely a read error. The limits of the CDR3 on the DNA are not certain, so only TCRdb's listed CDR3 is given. This CDR3 is CASSSGPL. The rearrangement uses TRBV5-8 and TRBJ1-2. Germline V lookup: CDR1 SGHTS, CDR2 YDEGEE. Inclusive of both ends, the CDR3 amounts to 8 amino acids.

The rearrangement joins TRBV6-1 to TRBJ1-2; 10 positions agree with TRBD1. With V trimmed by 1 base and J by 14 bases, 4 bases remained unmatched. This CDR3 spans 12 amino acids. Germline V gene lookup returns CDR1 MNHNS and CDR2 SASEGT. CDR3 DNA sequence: TGTGCCAGCAGTGAAGTTCCGGGACAGGGGACCTTC. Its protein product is CASSEVPGQGTF.

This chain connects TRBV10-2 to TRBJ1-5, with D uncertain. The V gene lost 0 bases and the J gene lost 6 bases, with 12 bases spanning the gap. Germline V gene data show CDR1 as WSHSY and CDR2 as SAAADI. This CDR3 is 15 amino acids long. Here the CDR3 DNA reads TGCGCCAGCAGTGAGTCGATAGTCAGTTTTCAGCCCCAGCATTTT. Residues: CASSESIVSFQPQHF.